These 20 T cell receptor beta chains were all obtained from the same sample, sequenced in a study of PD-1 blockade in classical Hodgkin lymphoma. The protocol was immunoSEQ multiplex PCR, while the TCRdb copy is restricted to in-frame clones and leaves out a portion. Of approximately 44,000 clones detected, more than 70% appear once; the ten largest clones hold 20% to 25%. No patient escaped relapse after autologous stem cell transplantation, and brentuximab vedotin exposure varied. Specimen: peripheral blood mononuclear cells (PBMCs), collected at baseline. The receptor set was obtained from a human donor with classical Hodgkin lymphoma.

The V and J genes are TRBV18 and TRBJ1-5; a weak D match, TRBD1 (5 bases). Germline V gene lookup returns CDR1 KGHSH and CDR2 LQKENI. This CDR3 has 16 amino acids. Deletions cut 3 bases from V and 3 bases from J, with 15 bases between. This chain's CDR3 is CASSPRPGGDNQPQHF. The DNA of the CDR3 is TGTGCCAGCTCACCGCGGCCCGGGGGAGACAATCAGCCCCAGCATTTT.

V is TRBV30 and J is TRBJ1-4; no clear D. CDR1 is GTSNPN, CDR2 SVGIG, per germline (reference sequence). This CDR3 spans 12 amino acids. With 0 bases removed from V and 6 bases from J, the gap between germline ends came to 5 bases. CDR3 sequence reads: CAWSVRYEKLFF. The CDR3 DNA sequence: TGTGCCTGGAGTGTTCGGTATGAAAAACTGTTTTTT.

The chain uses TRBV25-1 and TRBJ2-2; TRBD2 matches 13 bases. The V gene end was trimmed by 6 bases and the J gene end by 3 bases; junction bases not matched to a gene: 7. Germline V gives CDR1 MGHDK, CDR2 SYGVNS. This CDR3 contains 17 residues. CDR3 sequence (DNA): TGTGCCAGCAGACTAGCGGGAGGGCGAGGGTACACCGGGGAGCTGTTTTTT. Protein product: CASRLAGGRGYTGELFF.

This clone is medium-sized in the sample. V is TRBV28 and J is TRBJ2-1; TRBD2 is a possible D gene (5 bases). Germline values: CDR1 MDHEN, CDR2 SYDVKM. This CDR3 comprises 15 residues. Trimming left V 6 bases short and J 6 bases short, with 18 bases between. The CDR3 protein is CASSLGRDPLNEQFF. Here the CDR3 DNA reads TGTGCCAGCAGCCTTGGGAGAGATCCCCTCAATGAGCAGTTCTTC. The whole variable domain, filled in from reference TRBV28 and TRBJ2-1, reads DVKVTQSSRYLVKRTGEKVFLECVQDMDHENMFWYRQDPGLGLRLIYFSYDVKMKEKGDIPEGYSVSREKKERFSLILESASTNQTSMYLCASSLGRDPLNEQFFGPGTRLTVL.

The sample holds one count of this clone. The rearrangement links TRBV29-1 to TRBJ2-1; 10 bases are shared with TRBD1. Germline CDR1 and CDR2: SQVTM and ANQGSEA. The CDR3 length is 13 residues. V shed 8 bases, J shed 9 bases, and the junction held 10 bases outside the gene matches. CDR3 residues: CSLGTGDGGEQFF. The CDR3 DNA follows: TGCAGCCTTGGGACAGGGGATGGTGGTGAGCAGTTCTTC.

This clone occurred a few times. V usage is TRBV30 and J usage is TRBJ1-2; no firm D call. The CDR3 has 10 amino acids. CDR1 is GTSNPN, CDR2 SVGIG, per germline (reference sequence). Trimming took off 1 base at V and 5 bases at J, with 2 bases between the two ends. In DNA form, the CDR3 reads TGTGCCTGGAGTGATTATGGCTACACCTTC. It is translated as CAWSDYGYTF.

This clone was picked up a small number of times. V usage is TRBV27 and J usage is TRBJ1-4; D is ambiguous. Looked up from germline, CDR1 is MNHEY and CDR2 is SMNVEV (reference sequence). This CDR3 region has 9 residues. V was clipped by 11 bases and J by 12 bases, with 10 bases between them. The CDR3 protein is CALKMELFF. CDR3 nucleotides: TGTGCCCTTAAGATGGAACTGTTTTTT. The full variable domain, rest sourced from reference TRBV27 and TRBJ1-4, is EAQVTQNPRYLITVTGKKLTVTCSQNMNHEYMSWYRQDPGLGLRQIYYSMNVEVTDKGDVPEGYKVSRKEKRNFPLILESPSPNQTSLYFCALKMELFFGSGTQLSVL.

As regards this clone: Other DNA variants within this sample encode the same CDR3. CDR3 protein: CASSPRTGGYGYTF. CDR3 nucleotide sequence: TGTGCCAGCAGTCCCCGGACAGGGGGCTATGGCTACACCTTC. This chain joins TRBV6-6 and TRBJ1-2; 10 nucleotides align to TRBD1. Germline assignment: CDR1 MNHNY and CDR2 SVGAGI (reference sequence). The ends lost 5 bases at V and 4 bases at J; junction bases unmatched: 4. The CDR3 spans 14 residues.

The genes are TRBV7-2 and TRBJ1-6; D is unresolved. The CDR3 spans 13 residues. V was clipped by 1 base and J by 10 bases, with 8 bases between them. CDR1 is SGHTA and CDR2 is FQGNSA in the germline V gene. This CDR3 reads CASSLGGNSPLHF. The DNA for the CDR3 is TGTGCCAGCAGCTTAGGAGGGAACTCACCCCTCCACTTT. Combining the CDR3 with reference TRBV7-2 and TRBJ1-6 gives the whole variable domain GAGVSQSPSNKVTEKGKDVELRCDPISGHTALYWYRQSLGQGLEFLIYFQGNSAPDKSGLPSDRFSAERTGGSVSTLTIQRTQQEDSAVYLCASSLGGNSPLHFGNGTRLTVT.

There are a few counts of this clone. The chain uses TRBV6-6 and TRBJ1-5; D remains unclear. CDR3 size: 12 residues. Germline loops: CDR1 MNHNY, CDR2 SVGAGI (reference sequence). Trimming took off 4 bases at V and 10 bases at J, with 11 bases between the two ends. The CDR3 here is CASSSPIYPQHF. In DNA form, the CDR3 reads TGTGCCAGCAGTTCCCCAATCTATCCCCAGCATTTT.

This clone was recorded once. CDR3 loop: CATGWGSPTEAFF. The CDR3 DNA reads TGTGCCACGGGGTGGGGGTCCCCCACTGAAGCTTTCTTT. The chain joins TRBV15 to TRBJ1-1; possible D gene TRBD1, 5 bases. Germline assignment: CDR1 LNHNV and CDR2 YYDKDF (reference sequence). This CDR3 has 13 residues. V gave up 9 bases and J gave up 4 bases, with 15 bases separating them. Variable domain in full (rest from reference TRBV15 and TRBJ1-1): DAMVIQNPRYQVTQFGKPVTLSCSQTLNHNVMYWYQQKSSQAPKLLFHYYDKDFNNEADTPDNFQSRRPNTSFCFLDIRSPGLGDTAMYLCATGWGSPTEAFFGQGTRLTVV.

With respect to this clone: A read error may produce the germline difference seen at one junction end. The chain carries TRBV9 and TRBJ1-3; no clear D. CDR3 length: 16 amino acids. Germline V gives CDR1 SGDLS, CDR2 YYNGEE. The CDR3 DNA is TGTGCCAGCAGCGTAGCCCTAGCAGGTTCTGGAAACACCACATATTTT. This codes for CASSVALAGSGNTTYF. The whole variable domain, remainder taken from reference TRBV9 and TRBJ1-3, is DSGVTQTPKHLITATGQRVTLRCSPRSGDLSVYWYQQSLDQGLQFLIQYYNGEERAKGNILERFSAQQFPDLHSELNLSSLELGDSALYFCASSVALAGSGNTTYFGEGSWLTVV.

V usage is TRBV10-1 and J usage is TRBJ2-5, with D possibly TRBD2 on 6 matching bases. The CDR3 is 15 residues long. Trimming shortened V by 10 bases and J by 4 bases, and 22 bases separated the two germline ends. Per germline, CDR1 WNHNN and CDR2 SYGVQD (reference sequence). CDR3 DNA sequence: TGCGCCACCCGAAGAGGTACGGGGACTGCAGAGACCCAGTACTTC. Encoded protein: CATRRGTGTAETQYF.

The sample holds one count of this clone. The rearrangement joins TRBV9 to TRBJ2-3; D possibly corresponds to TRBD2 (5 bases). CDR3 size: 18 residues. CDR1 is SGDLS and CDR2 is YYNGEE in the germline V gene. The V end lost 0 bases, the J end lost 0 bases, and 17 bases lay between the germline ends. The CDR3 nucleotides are TGTGCCAGCAGCGTAGAGGGAACTAGTTTGTCTAGCACAGATACGCAGTATTTT. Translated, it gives CASSVEGTSLSSTDTQYF.

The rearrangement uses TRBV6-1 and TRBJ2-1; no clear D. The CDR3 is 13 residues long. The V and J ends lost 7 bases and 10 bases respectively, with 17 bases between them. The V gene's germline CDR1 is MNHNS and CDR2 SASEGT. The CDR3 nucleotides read TGTGCCAGCACTCTCCGACCGACAAGGGAGCAGTTCTTC. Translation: CASTLRPTREQFF.

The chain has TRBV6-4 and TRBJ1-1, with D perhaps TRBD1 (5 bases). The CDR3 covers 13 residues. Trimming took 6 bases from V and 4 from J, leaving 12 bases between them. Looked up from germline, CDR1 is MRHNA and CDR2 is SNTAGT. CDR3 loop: CASRVSQGTEAFF. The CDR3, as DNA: TGTGCCAGCAGAGTCTCTCAGGGCACTGAAGCTTTCTTT.

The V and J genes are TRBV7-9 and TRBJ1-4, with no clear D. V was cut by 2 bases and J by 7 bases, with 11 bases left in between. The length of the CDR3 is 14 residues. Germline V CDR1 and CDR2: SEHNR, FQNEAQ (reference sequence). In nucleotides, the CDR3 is TGTGCCAGCAGCTTAAAGGGATGGAGTGAAAAACTGTTTTTT. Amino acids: CASSLKGWSEKLFF.

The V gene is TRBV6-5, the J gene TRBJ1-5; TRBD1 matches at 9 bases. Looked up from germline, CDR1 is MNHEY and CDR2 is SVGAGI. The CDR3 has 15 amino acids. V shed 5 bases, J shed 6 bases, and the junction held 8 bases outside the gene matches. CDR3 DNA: TGTGCCAGCAGTCCTCGACAGGGGGATGGTCAGCCCCAGCATTTT. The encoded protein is CASSPRQGDGQPQHF.

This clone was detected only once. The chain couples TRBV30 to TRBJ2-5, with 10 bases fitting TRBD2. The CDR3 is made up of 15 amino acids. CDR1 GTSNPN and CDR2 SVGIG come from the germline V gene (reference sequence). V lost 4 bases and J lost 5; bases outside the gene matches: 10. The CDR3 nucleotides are TGTGCCTGGACCTCTAGCGGGGGCCGCTACGAGACCCAGTACTTC. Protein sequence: CAWTSSGGRYETQYF.

The CDR3 here is CASSLGPLGRGEFF. CDR3 coding DNA: TGTGCCAGCAGTTTAGGTCCTCTGGGCAGGGGAGAGTTCTTC. The chain is built from TRBV27 and TRBJ2-1; D may be TRBD1 (6 bases). Per germline, CDR1 MNHEY and CDR2 SMNVEV (reference sequence). V was trimmed by 2 bases and J by 14 bases, leaving 19 bases between them. This CDR3 spans 14 amino acids.